This paragraph covers one TCR beta chain sequence. Only a few counts were recorded for this clone. There is no known antigen for this receptor. Base qualities are not provided; no much larger clone lies one nucleotide away. CDR1 and CDR2 are read off the germline V gene as SNHLY and FYNNEI. The CDR3 numbers 13 residues from cysteine through phenylalanine. Only the CDR3 region is kept as DNA, spanning 39 bases read in frame from base 1. Trimmed from V: 6 bases; trimmed from J: 3 bases; junction bases lacking a gene match: 4. Whole blood was collected in K2EDTA tubes by collaborating institutions according to the institutions' own protocols. For TCRbeta analysis, collaborators shipped samples as frozen whole blood, isolated PBMCs, or DNA extracted from either of those sample types. The data originate from a study of blood T cell repertoires in COVID-19 (dated by TCRdb to 2018 to 2020). Background for the entire study: Samples from collaborators originated in the United States, Italy and Spain and spanned both the acute and convalescent phases of COVID-19. The prospective study material was composed of cDNA or gDNA derived from T cells, B-cell-depleted T cells, or PBMCs. The dataset comprised deeply sampled blood TCRbeta repertoires from subjects exposed to, actively infected with, or recovered from COVID-19. The repertoires were released in a freely available public database intended as a resource for research on the immune response to SARS-CoV-2. Samples came from the ongoing ImmuneRACE study (first 160 participants) plus 1,254 subjects from 6 global collaborators. A de-identified subject ID, COVID-19 status, age in years and sex were almost always included in the sample metadata. HLA class I and class II types, where available, came from metadata supplied by the sample provider rather than from assay-based typing. Study-wide findings and limitations: The quantity of clinical and demographic metadata differed by source and by participant and was supplied without curation.

TCRbeta CDR3 regions were amplified from genomic DNA by means of the immunoSEQ Assay, a bias-controlled multiplex PCR. The original methods were these. The number of nucleated cells in each sample was estimated by amplification of reference gene primers within the assay. Sequence reads were collapsed and filtered to measure the absolute abundance of every unique TCRbeta CDR3 rearrangement. For each sample, productive Simpson clonality was calculated by taking the square root of Simpson's diversity index across productive rearrangements. The table comes from immuneACCESS by way of TCRdb, which keeps in-frame sequences with V and J called. Part of the clones is missing from these tables; in studies checked, under half for an unresolved V gene and the rest for unknown reasons. That table is the source of V, J and clone size, and D and trimming were worked out from the DNA. This sample is represented by around 60,000 clones; 88% of them were singletons. The ten largest clonotypes hold 3.5% of the sample.

Recombination connected TRBV2 to TRBJ2-7, with 8 bases matching TRBD1. The sample taken for sequencing was peripheral blood. The TCR comes from a man aged 50 to 59 with active COVID-19. The nucleotide sequence reads as follows: TGTGCCAGCAGACCGGGACAGGACTACGAGCAGTACTTC. The translation is CASRPGQDYEQYF.